This T cell receptor (beta chain) was sequenced for a study of post-analysis software for immune sequencing data. At the level of the study: Several disease courses (relapsing-remitting, secondary progressive and progressive-relapsing) of multiple sclerosis were included. Study observations and caveats: About five TRBV segments, including TRBV5-6, TRBV5-1 and TRBV20-1, were more frequent in patients than controls. Controls showed significantly higher normalized Chao1 diversity than did multiple sclerosis patients.

The authors incorporated unique molecular identifiers into the TCR beta cDNA libraries. MiXCR was run by TCRdb on the PCR reads, yielding one entry per CDR3 protein. The sample includes roughly 800,000 distinct CDR3 sequences, about 50% seen only once; the top ten take 4.6%. As to this clonotype: What it binds is not known.

CDR1 is SEHNR, CDR2 FQNEAQ, per germline (reference sequence). J lost 8 bases, V lost 5 bases, and 8 bases had no gene match. The CDR3 contains 13 residues. This sequence joins TRBV7-9 and TRBJ1-2; 7 bases are shared with TRBD1. This receptor was identified in a girl aged 5-17 years with multiple sclerosis. Sequenced: blood. The CDR3 protein is CASSTTGWGGYTF. The CDR3, as DNA: TGTGCCAGCAGCACGACAGGGTGGGGAGGCTACACCTTC.